The rows below give T cell receptor beta chains drawn from one sample of a study of blood T cell repertoires in COVID-19. Repertoires were generated with immunoSEQ multiplex PCR, while TCRdb's copy carries only in-frame clones and drops some. The sample comprises some 200,000 clones, just under 85% of which are singletons, and under 0.95% rests with the top ten. The sequenced material came from peripheral blood. Receptors originate from a man aged 55 to 70 with COVID-19, enrolled during active disease. The CDR3 runs from the conserved cysteine through the conserved F or W. A D gene is named only where the DNA matches it firmly. Size is stated for part of the rows, as once, few or many counts, or as a class when the clone is expanded.

clone size: NA
D gene: NA
J gene: TRBJ1-5
V gene: TRBV28
CDR3 length: 15
CDR3 protein: CASSPWGGQGQPQHF
CDR3 DNA: TGTGCCAGCAGTCCCTGGGGGGGTCAGGGTCAGCCCCAGCATTTT

clone size: NA
D gene: TRBD1
J gene: TRBJ1-2
V gene: TRBV7-2
CDR3 length: 14
CDR3 protein: CASSLGQGAYGYTF
CDR3 DNA: TGTGCCAGCAGCCTGGGGCAGGGGGCCTATGGCTACACCTTC

clone size: once
D gene: NA
J gene: TRBJ1-6
V gene: TRBV24-1
CDR3 length: 14
CDR3 protein: CATSEPRDNSPLHF
CDR3 DNA: TGTGCCACCAGTGAACCCAGGGATAATTCACCCCTCCACTTT

clone size: NA
D gene: NA
J gene: TRBJ1-1
V gene: TRBV7-3
CDR3 length: 13
CDR3 protein: CASSMTGPTEAFF
CDR3 DNA: TGTGCCAGCAGCATGACAGGTCCCACTGAAGCTTTCTTT

clone size: NA
D gene: TRBD1
J gene: TRBJ2-7
V gene: TRBV7-9
CDR3 length: 17
CDR3 protein: CASSLPLRDRDSYEQYF
CDR3 DNA: TGTGCCAGCAGCTTACCACTAAGGGACAGAGACTCCTACGAGCAGTACTTC

clone size: NA
D gene: TRBD1
J gene: TRBJ1-4
V gene: TRBV27
CDR3 length: 16
CDR3 protein: CASSKITGTGHEKLFF
CDR3 DNA: TGTGCCAGCAGCAAGATTACCGGGACAGGGCATGAAAAACTGTTTTTT

clone size: NA
D gene: NA
J gene: TRBJ2-4
V gene: TRBV6-1
CDR3 length: 17
CDR3 protein: CASSGRAHPGRATIQYF
CDR3 DNA: TGTGCCAGCAGTGGTCGGGCGCACCCGGGCAGGGCGACCATTCAGTACTTC

clone size: NA
D gene: NA
J gene: TRBJ2-5
V gene: TRBV5-1
CDR3 length: 15
CDR3 protein: CASSLGAGAGETQYF
CDR3 DNA: TGCGCCAGCAGCTTGGGAGCGGGTGCCGGGGAGACCCAGTACTTC

clone size: NA
D gene: NA
J gene: TRBJ1-2
V gene: TRBV9
CDR3 length: 15
CDR3 protein: CASSVEEGSNYGYTF
CDR3 DNA: TGTGCCAGCAGCGTAGAGGAGGGAAGTAACTATGGCTACACCTTC

clone size: NA
D gene: NA
J gene: TRBJ2-7
V gene: TRBV27
CDR3 length: 12
CDR3 protein: CASSFTGNEQYF
CDR3 DNA: TGTGCCAGCAGTTTTACAGGGAACGAGCAGTACTTC

clone size: NA
D gene: NA
J gene: TRBJ2-1
V gene: TRBV5-8
CDR3 length: 12
CDR3 protein: CASNWGDNEQFF
CDR3 DNA: TGTGCCAGCAATTGGGGGGACAATGAGCAGTTCTTC

clone size: once
D gene: NA
J gene: TRBJ2-1
V gene: TRBV9
CDR3 length: 12
CDR3 protein: CASSPPSGEQFF
CDR3 DNA: TGTGCCAGCAGCCCCCCCAGCGGTGAGCAGTTCTTC

clone size: NA
D gene: TRBD2
J gene: TRBJ2-1
V gene: TRBV14
CDR3 length: 15
CDR3 protein: CASSQEGRGGGEQFF
CDR3 DNA: TGTGCCAGCAGCCAAGAAGGGAGGGGAGGTGGTGAGCAGTTCTTC

clone size: NA
D gene: TRBD1
J gene: TRBJ2-4
V gene: TRBV28
CDR3 length: 15
CDR3 protein: CASSPTGYAKNIQYF
CDR3 DNA: TGTGCCAGCAGTCCGACAGGGTATGCCAAAAACATTCAGTACTTC

clone size: NA
D gene: NA
J gene: TRBJ1-6
V gene: TRBV30
CDR3 length: 14
CDR3 protein: CAWSGQGGNSPLHF
CDR3 DNA: TGTGCCTGGAGTGGCCAGGGAGGGAATTCACCCCTCCACTTT

clone size: NA
D gene: TRBD2
J gene: TRBJ2-3
V gene: TRBV24-1
CDR3 length: 15
CDR3 protein: CATSDSGRGSDTQYF
CDR3 DNA: TGTGCCACCAGTGATAGCGGGAGGGGCTCAGATACGCAGTATTTT

clone size: NA
D gene: TRBD1
J gene: TRBJ2-4
V gene: TRBV10-2
CDR3 length: 17
CDR3 protein: CASSESGQPLAKNIQYF
CDR3 DNA: TGCGCCAGCAGTGAGTCGGGACAGCCTTTAGCCAAAAACATTCAGTACTTC

clone size: NA
D gene: NA
J gene: TRBJ2-2
V gene: TRBV6-4
CDR3 length: 13
CDR3 protein: CASSVGDTGELFF
CDR3 DNA: TGTGCCAGCAGTGTGGGAGACACCGGGGAGCTGTTTTTT